This T cell receptor (beta chain) emerged from a study of CD8 T cell repertoires and HIV-1 epitope variants. Background on the study: An uncultured baseline aliquot held 1M T cells. The study, taken as a whole, reports: Roughly nine antigen-specific TCR beta clonotypes were found; six seemed cross-reactive to variants.

Germline lookup yields CDR1 DFQATT and CDR2 SNEGSKA (reference sequence). The CDR3 consists of 10 residues. As for this clone: What it binds is not known. A junction boundary mismatches the germline segment, possibly from a read error.

Sequencing was performed with immunoSEQ multiplex PCR; in TCRdb, only in-frame clones are kept and a portion is missing. The repertoire has roughly 5,800 clones, more than 55% of them found once; the top ten carry 44%. The specimen was cultured CD8+ T cells derived from PBMCs. This chain uses TRBV20-1 with TRBJ1-2, with 7 bases lining up with TRBD1. The source is a male donor with HIV. The CDR3 is CSARTGDYAF. The CDR3 nucleotides read TGCAGTGCTAGAACAGGGGATTACGCCTTC.